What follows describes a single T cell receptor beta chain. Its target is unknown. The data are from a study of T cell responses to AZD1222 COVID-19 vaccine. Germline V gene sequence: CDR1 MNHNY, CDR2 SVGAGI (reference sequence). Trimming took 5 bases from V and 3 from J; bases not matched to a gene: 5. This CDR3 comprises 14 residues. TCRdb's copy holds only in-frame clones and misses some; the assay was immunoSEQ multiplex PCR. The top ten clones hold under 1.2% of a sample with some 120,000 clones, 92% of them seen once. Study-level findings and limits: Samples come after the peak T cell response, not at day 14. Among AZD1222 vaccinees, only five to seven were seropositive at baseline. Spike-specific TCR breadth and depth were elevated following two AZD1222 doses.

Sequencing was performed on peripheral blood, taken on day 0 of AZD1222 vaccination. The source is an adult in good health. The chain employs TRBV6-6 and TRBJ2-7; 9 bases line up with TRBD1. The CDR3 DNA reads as TGTGCCAGCAGTACCCTGGGACAGGGCTACGAGCAGTACTTC. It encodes CASSTLGQGYEQYF.